This T cell receptor beta chain is drawn from a study of T cell changes during pregnancy in multiple sclerosis. The CDR3 has 16 residues. Per the germline V gene, CDR1 is SGHNT and CDR2 is YENEEA. Trimming took 3 bases from V and 0 from J; bases not matched to a gene: 1. Assay used: immunoSEQ multiplex PCR; TCRdb lists only in-frame clones, some missing. The repertoire consists of more than 10,000 clones, with approximately 88% occurring once and the leading ten covering less than 9.5%. This chain uses TRBV11-3 with TRBJ2-1, with 11 bases lining up with TRBD2. The specimen was CD8+ T cells from peripheral blood mononuclear cells, collected in the second trimester of pregnancy. The sequence came from a female donor in good health, enrolled as a control in a pregnancy study. The CDR3 reads CASSFTSGSSYNEQFF. Written as DNA, the CDR3 is TGTGCCAGCAGCTTCACTAGCGGGAGCTCCTACAATGAGCAGTTCTTC.